The 11 T cell receptor beta chains below were found in one sample sequenced in a study of T-cell reconstitution after alpha-beta-depleted transplantation in children. Library preparation (for TCRbeta) was performed with unique molecular identifiers. TCRdb re-called the PCR reads with MiXCR, one entry per CDR3 protein. The sample has around 52,000 distinct CDR3 sequences; roughly 5% are singletons. Sequencing was performed on PBMCs, mostly from graft donor cells, taken 60 days after TCRalphabeta/CD19-depleted stem cell transplant. These receptors were taken from a female patient younger than 10 who had a stem cell transplant for aplastic anemia, so the T cells may come from the graft donor.

The V and J genes are TRBV12-3 or TRBV12-4 and TRBJ1-6; TRBD1 matches 8 bases. The V gene end was trimmed by 5 bases and the J gene end by 6 bases; junction bases not matched to a gene: 6. This CDR3 is built from 15 residues. The CDR3 here is CASSPRDRLNSPLHF. For the CDR3, the DNA is TGTGCCAGCAGTCCAAGGGACAGGCTTAATTCACCCCTCCACTTT.

There are many counts of this clonotype. The chain joins TRBV7-2 to TRBJ2-3; 9 bases are a match to TRBD1. The CDR3 spans 15 residues. With 5 bases clipped from V and 0 bases from J, the junction kept 3 bases outside the gene matches. CDR1 is SGHTA and CDR2 is FQGNSA in the germline V gene. This chain's CDR3 is CASSIDRGSTDTQYF. The DNA for the CDR3 is TGTGCCAGCAGCATCGACAGGGGGAGCACAGATACGCAGTATTTT.

In its sample, this clonotype was seen many times. This sequence joins TRBV20-1 and TRBJ2-2; the D gene is possibly TRBD2 (5 bases). Per germline, CDR1 DFQATT and CDR2 SNEGSKA (reference sequence). The V end was cut by 8 bases, the J end by 4 bases, with 14 bases between. CDR3 length equals 13 residues. The chain's CDR3 is CSPSPRVTGELFF. CDR3 bases: TGCAGTCCCAGCCCGCGGGTCACCGGGGAGCTGTTTTTT.

This clonotype was seen repeatedly, ten times or more. The chain recombines TRBV7-9 with TRBJ1-5, with TRBD1 matching over 9 bases. Germline V gene lookup returns CDR1 SEHNR and CDR2 FQNEAQ (reference sequence). J was trimmed by 6 bases and V by 2 bases; bases with no gene match: 5. CDR3 length: 15 residues. The CDR3, as DNA: TGTGCCAGCAGCTTAACGGGACAGGGAATTCAGCCCCAGCATTTT. It codes for CASSLTGQGIQPQHF.

This clonotype was recorded at least ten times. V usage is TRBV27 and J usage is TRBJ2-7, with 10 bases matching TRBD2. Trimming removed 0 bases from V and 0 bases from J; junction bases left unmatched: 11. Germline CDR1 reads MNHEY; CDR2 reads SMNVEV (reference sequence). The length of the CDR3 is 19 residues. CDR3: CASSLSGRRGLAVSYEQYF. As DNA, the CDR3 is TGTGCCAGCAGTTTATCGGGGCGGCGCGGACTAGCGGTCTCCTACGAGCAGTACTTC.

This clonotype was recorded many times. This chain links TRBV28 with TRBJ2-5; tentative D call: TRBD1 (5 bases). Germline CDR1 reads MDHEN; CDR2 reads SYDVKM. The CDR3 sequence is 15 residues long. The V end lost 3 bases, the J end lost 1 base, and 12 bases lay between the germline ends. The CDR3 nucleotides are TGTGCCAGCAGTTTCTCAGGGCCAAGCCAAGAGACCCAGTACTTC. Translation gives CASSFSGPSQETQYF.

In this sample, this clonotype turned up a few times. This chain uses TRBV5-1 with TRBJ1-2, with D hard to call. The germline V and J ends were trimmed by 3 bases and 4 bases, with 19 bases remaining between them. Germline V gene lookup returns CDR1 SGHRS and CDR2 YFSETQ. This CDR3 is built from 16 residues. CDR3 in DNA: TGCGCCAGCAGCTCGCCGCAGGACGGAGGAATCTATGGCTACACCTTC. Its protein product is CASSSPQDGGIYGYTF.

In its sample, this clonotype was seen many times. This chain joins TRBV4-3 and TRBJ1-2; D is possibly TRBD1 (5 bases). This CDR3 spans 18 amino acids. V lost 4 bases to trimming and J lost 0 bases, with 21 bases between them. Germline CDR1 is LGHNA and CDR2 is YSLEER. The CDR3 is CASSLSGTLSGTNYGYTF. CDR3 nucleotide sequence: TGCGCCAGCAGCCTCTCCGGGACCCTCAGTGGCACTAACTATGGCTACACCTTC.

This clonotype was detected ten times or more. The chain combines TRBV5-1 with TRBJ2-1, with TRBD2 matching 9 bases. This CDR3 has 16 amino acids. Germline-derived CDR1 and CDR2 are SGHRS and YFSETQ. V dropped 0 bases and J dropped 3; count of bases not matched to a gene: 4. CDR3 nucleotides: TGCGCCAGCAGCTTGGAGGCGCGGGGGGGCTACAATGAGCAGTTCTTC. Translated: CASSLEARGGYNEQFF. Looking up the rest from reference TRBV5-1 and TRBJ2-1 gives the full variable domain: KAGVTQTPRYLIKTRGQQVTLSCSPISGHRSVSWYQQTPGQGLQFLFEYFSETQRNKGNFPGRFSGRQFSNSRSEMNVSTLELGDSALYLCASSLEARGGYNEQFFGPGTRLTVL.

At least ten counts were recorded for this clonotype. The CDR3, as DNA: TGCGCCAGCAGCTTGGAGGACAGGGGGGAGACCCAGTACTTC. Translation: CASSLEDRGETQYF. The rearrangement links TRBV5-1 to TRBJ2-5; 10 bases fit TRBD1. CDR1 and CDR2 (germline): SGHRS, YFSETQ. The CDR3 contains 14 residues. Germline trimming cut 0 bases from V and 5 bases from J; bases unmatched to any gene: 1.

This rearrangement joins TRBV7-9 to TRBJ1-5; unclear D gene. CDR1 and CDR2 from the germline V gene are SEHNR and FQNEAQ (reference sequence). V was clipped by 5 bases and J by 0 bases, with 11 bases between them. The CDR3 has 15 amino acids. The DNA of the CDR3 is TGTGCCAGCAGCCCGGGCCCGATTAGCAATCAGCCCCAGCATTTT. Encoded protein: CASSPGPISNQPQHF.